This is a list of T cell receptor beta chains from one sample in a study of T cells in Graves' hyperthyroidism and ophthalmopathy. TCRdb redid the calling of the multiplex PCR reads with MiXCR, one entry per CDR3 protein. Among approximately 370,000 distinct CDR3 sequences, about a sixth were seen once, and the ten largest hold 34%. Material: blood. The receptors derive from a woman in her 30s with Graves' hyperthyroidism that later progressed to Graves' ophthalmopathy. The CDR3 runs from the conserved cysteine through the conserved F or W. D genes are given only for firm matches. A row's size may be missing; if present it is once, few, many or a size class.

abundance	d_gene	v_gene	j_gene	CDR3nt	CDR3aa
.	.	TRBV5-1	TRBJ1-3	TGCGCCAGCAGCACGGGACCGAACTCTGGAAACACCATATATTTT	CASSTGPNSGNTIYF
few	.	TRBV29-1	TRBJ2-7	TGCAGCGCCCGGGTCTTCCCCAGCGGGGAGCAGTACTTC	CSARVFPSGEQYF
.	.	TRBV19	TRBJ2-3	TGTGCCAGTAGTATAGCCACAGATACGCAGTATTTT	CASSIATDTQYF
.	.	TRBV6-5	TRBJ1-3	TGTGCCAGCAGTCACGACGGAAGCTCTGGAAACACCATATATTTT	CASSHDGSSGNTIYF
once	.	TRBV11-2	TRBJ2-5	TGTGCCAGCAGCTTGGCCCTCGAGACCCAGTACTTC	CASSLALETQYF
few	.	TRBV28	TRBJ1-5	TGTGCCAGCAGTTTTATGGATCAGCCCCGGCATTTT	CASSFMDQPRHF
.	.	TRBV5-1	TRBJ2-2	TGCGCCAGCAGCTTGTTCGGCCGGGGGAACACCGGGGAGCTGTTTTTT	CASSLFGRGNTGELFF
many	TRBD2	TRBV12-3/TRBV12-4	TRBJ2-3	TGTGCCAGCAGTTCCACTAGCGGGCCAGATACGCAGTATTTT	CASSSTSGPDTQYF
many	.	TRBV11-2	TRBJ2-5	TGTGCCAGCAGCTTATCAGGGACGAGGGCGGAGACCCAGTACTTC	CASSLSGTRAETQYF
few	.	TRBV11-2	TRBJ2-6	TGTGCCAGCAGCTTATTCCGGGGGCTTGGGGCCAACGTCCTGACTTTC	CASSLFRGLGANVLTF
many	.	TRBV28	TRBJ2-2	TGTGCCAGCATGAGCAGCCTCACCGGGGAGCTGTTTTTT	CASMSSLTGELFF
many	.	TRBV12-3/TRBV12-4	TRBJ2-5	TGTGCCAGCAGTTTTAAGGGTGGGGAGACCCAGTACTTC	CASSFKGGETQYF
.	.	TRBV28	TRBJ2-6	TGTGCCAGCACTCTGGGTAGGGGAGGAGGGGCCAACGTCCTGACTTTC	CASTLGRGGGANVLTF
.	.	TRBV10-3	TRBJ2-4	TGTGCCATCAGATACCCTCAGGGGTTGAGGGACATTCAGTACTTC	CAIRYPQGLRDIQYF
many	TRBD1	TRBV2	TRBJ2-4	TGTGCCAGCAGCGCCGACAGGGGGTTTGACATTCAGTACTTC	CASSADRGFDIQYF
.	TRBD2	TRBV5-1	TRBJ2-1	TGCGCCAGCAGCTTGTGGGGTAGCGGGAGGGCCGATCCCTACAATGAGCAGTTCTTC	CASSLWGSGRADPYNEQFF
.	TRBD1	TRBV28	TRBJ2-3	TGTGCCAGCAGTCCAGTAGCAGGGGGCTTCACAGATACGCAGTATTTT	CASSPVAGGFTDTQYF
.	TRBD2	TRBV28	TRBJ2-7	TGTGCCAGCAGTTTATCCCCTAGCGGGGGAACCTACGAGCAGTACTTC	CASSLSPSGGTYEQYF
.	TRBD2	TRBV4-1	TRBJ2-7	TGCGCCAGCAGCCAAGGGGGACTAGCTTCTCGCGAGCAGTACTTC	CASSQGGLASREQYF
.	.	TRBV20-1	TRBJ2-5	TGCAGTGCTGAGGTGGGAGAAGAGACCCAGTACTTC	CSAEVGEETQYF
.	.	TRBV19	TRBJ1-5	TGTGCCAGTAGTATAAGGGCCGGGCAGCCCCAGCATTTT	CASSIRAGQPQHF
many	.	TRBV5-1	TRBJ2-5	TGCGCCAGCAGCTCGGGGGCTAGCGGATACCAAGAGACCCAGTACTTC	CASSSGASGYQETQYF
many	.	TRBV2	TRBJ2-7	TGTGCCAGCAGTGATTCCGGCCTAGGGATCGAGCAGTACTTC	CASSDSGLGIEQYF
many	.	TRBV7-2	TRBJ2-7	TGTGCCAGCTTTGAACAGCCCTACGAGCAGTACTTC	CASFEQPYEQYF
.	.	TRBV7-9	TRBJ1-4	TGTGCCAGCAGCGCATCGGCCGCAACTAATGAAAAACTGTTTTTT	CASSASAATNEKLFF
many	.	TRBV24-1	TRBJ2-2	TGTGCCACCAGTGATCCAGGAACGAACACCGGGGAGCTGTTTTTT	CATSDPGTNTGELFF
.	TRBD2	TRBV5-4	TRBJ2-5	TGTGCCAGCAGCATGACTAGCGTACCGGAGACCCAGTACTTC	CASSMTSVPETQYF
.	.	TRBV6-4	TRBJ2-7	TGTGCCAGCAGTCCCGGACATGGAGGCCCCTACGAGCAGTACTTC	CASSPGHGGPYEQYF
many	.	TRBV15	TRBJ1-1	TGTGCCACCAGCAGAGGGGGATTTGGGGCGGGCACTGAAGCTTTCTTT	CATSRGGFGAGTEAFF
few	.	TRBV6-2/TRBV6-3	TRBJ2-1	TGTGCCAGCAGTTACTCTTTCGATGAGCAGTTCTTC	CASSYSFDEQFF
many	.	TRBV2	TRBJ2-7	TGTGCCAGCAGTGTAGGGCCCGACTCCTACGAGCAGTACTTC	CASSVGPDSYEQYF
.	.	TRBV20-1	TRBJ1-5	TGCAGTGCTAGAGTGGGGGGCAGCGGGGGCAGCAATCAGCCCCAGCATTTT	CSARVGGSGGSNQPQHF
many	.	TRBV20-1	TRBJ1-1	TGCAGTGCTCGCTCCTTCTCATCAGGGGTGAACACTGAAGCTTTCTTT	CSARSFSSGVNTEAFF
many	.	TRBV6-5	TRBJ2-7	TGTGCCAGCAGTTACCGAGGGGGGTACGAGCAGTACTTC	CASSYRGGYEQYF
.	.	TRBV6-1	TRBJ1-1	TGTGCCAGCAGTGGGAGGGAGGCAGCTTTCTTT	CASSGREAAFF
few	TRBD1	TRBV20-1	TRBJ1-6	TGCAGTGCTCCACACCGGACAGGCTATAATTCACCCCTCCACTTT	CSAPHRTGYNSPLHF
many	TRBD1	TRBV7-8	TRBJ2-3	TGTGCCAGCAGCTTGGGACAGGGGATTTTGGCAGATACGCAGTATTTT	CASSLGQGILADTQYF
.	TRBD1	TRBV19	TRBJ2-1	TGTGCCAGTAGTTCCGGGACAGGGGGAGATGAGCAGTTCTTC	CASSSGTGGDEQFF
many	.	TRBV9	TRBJ2-5	TGTGCCAGCAGCGTAGCTTTAAGATGGGAAGAGACCCAGTACTTC	CASSVALRWEETQYF
few	.	TRBV4-1	TRBJ2-1	TGCGCCAGCAGCCACCTTGGGCGGCGGAACAATGAGCAGTTCTTC	CASSHLGRRNNEQFF
many	.	TRBV5-1	TRBJ1-1	TGCGCCAGCAGCTTGGCAGGTAGGAACACTGAAGCTTTCTTT	CASSLAGRNTEAFF
.	TRBD1	TRBV10-3	TRBJ1-1	TGTGCCATCAGGGAACAGGGGGTAAACACTGAAGCTTTCTTT	CAIREQGVNTEAFF
few	.	TRBV4-1	TRBJ2-7	TGCGCCAGCAGCCAAGAGGCGTCGAGCACCTACGAGCAGTACTTC	CASSQEASSTYEQYF
many	TRBD1	TRBV28	TRBJ2-7	TGTGCCAGCAGTTCTCCCGTGAGACAGGGGGCCCTACTCTTCTACGAGCAGTACTTC	CASSSPVRQGALLFYEQYF
many	.	TRBV12-3/TRBV12-4	TRBJ1-1	TGTGCCAGCAGTACAGTGAACACTGAAGCTTTCTTT	CASSTVNTEAFF
many	.	TRBV12-3/TRBV12-4	TRBJ2-2	TGTGCCAGCAGTTTCCCAAGACGGATGAACACCGGGGAGCTGTTTTTT	CASSFPRRMNTGELFF
few	TRBD2	TRBV20-1	TRBJ2-3	TGCAGTGCAGCAAAGTACGGGACTAGCGGGGGAGATACGCAGTATTTT	CSAAKYGTSGGDTQYF
few	TRBD1	TRBV28	TRBJ1-2	TGTGCCAGCAGTAGGACAGGGAGACAGTATGGCTACACCTTC	CASSRTGRQYGYTF
.	.	TRBV27	TRBJ2-1	TGTGCCAGCAGTGAGCGGTCGTACAATGAGCAGTTCTTC	CASSERSYNEQFF
many	TRBD1	TRBV28	TRBJ1-1	TGTGCCAGCAGCATTCCAGGGGGCGGTTTCACTGAAGCTTTCTTT	CASSIPGGGFTEAFF
.	TRBD1	TRBV5-6	TRBJ2-4	TGTGCCAGCAGCCTTCCGGGACAGAAAAACATTCAGTACTTC	CASSLPGQKNIQYF
many	.	TRBV4-1	TRBJ2-5	TGCGCCAGCAGCCAGAACCCCGCTACAGCGCAAGAGACCCAGTACTTC	CASSQNPATAQETQYF
.	.	TRBV29-1	TRBJ2-3	TGCAGCGTTCCCAGGGGGGGGGCGTTAGATACGCAGTATTTT	CSVPRGGALDTQYF